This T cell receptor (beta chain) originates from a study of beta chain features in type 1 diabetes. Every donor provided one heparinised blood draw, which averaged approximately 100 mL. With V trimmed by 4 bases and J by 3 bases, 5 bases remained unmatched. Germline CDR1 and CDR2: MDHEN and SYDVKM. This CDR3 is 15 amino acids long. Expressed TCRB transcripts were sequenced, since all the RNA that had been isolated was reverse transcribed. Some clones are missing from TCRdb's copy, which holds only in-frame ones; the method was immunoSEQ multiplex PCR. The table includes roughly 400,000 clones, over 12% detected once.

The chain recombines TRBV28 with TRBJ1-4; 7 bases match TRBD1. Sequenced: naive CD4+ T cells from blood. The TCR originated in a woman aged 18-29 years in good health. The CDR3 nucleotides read TGTGCCAGCAGTTCCTCCGGGACAGCTAATGAAAAACTGTTTTTT. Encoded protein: CASSSSGTANEKLFF.